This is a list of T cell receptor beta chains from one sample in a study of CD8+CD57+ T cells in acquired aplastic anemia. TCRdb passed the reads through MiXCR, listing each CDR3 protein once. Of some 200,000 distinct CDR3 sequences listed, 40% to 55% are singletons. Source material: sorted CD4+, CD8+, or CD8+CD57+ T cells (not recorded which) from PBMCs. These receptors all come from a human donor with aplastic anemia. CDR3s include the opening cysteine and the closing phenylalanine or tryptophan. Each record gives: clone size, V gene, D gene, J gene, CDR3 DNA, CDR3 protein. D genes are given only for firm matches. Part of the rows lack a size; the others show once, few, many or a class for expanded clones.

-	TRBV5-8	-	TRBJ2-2	TGTGCCAGCAGCTTGCTAAACACCGGGGAGCTGTTTTTT	CASSLLNTGELFF
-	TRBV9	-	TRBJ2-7	TGTGCCAGCAGCGTAGGCCAGGGGTCCCTCTACGAGCAGTACTTC	CASSVGQGSLYEQYF
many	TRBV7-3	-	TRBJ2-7	TGTGCCAGCAGCTTAAGGGGGCGGGACACTGGCTCCTACGAGCAGTACTTC	CASSLRGRDTGSYEQYF
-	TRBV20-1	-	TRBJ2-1	TGCAGTGCTAGAGATGAGGCGCGGACTCGATTTGAGCAGTTCTTC	CSARDEARTRFEQFF
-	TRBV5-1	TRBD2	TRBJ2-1	TGCGCCAGCAGCTGGGAGACTAGCGGGAGTAACAATGAGCAGTTCTTC	CASSWETSGSNNEQFF
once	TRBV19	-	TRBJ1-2	TGTGCCAGTAGTTTCCTGAATGGTGGCTACACCTTC	CASSFLNGGYTF
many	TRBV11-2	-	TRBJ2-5	TGTGCCAGCAGCTTGATCCAGGGGAGTGGAGAGACCCAGTACTTC	CASSLIQGSGETQYF
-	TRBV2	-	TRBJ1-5	TGTGCCAGCAGTGACGCGGTAGGGTTTGGTCAGCCCCAGCATTTT	CASSDAVGFGQPQHF
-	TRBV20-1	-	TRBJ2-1	TGCAGTGCTAGGGAGAGCTCCTACAATGAGCAGTTCTTC	CSARESSYNEQFF
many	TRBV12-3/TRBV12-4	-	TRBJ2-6	TGTGCCAGCAGTGCACGGACTGGGGCCAACGTCCTGACTTTC	CASSARTGANVLTF
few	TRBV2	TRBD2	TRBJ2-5	TGTGCCAGCAGTGAAGGGACTAGCAGGACCCAGTACTTC	CASSEGTSRTQYF